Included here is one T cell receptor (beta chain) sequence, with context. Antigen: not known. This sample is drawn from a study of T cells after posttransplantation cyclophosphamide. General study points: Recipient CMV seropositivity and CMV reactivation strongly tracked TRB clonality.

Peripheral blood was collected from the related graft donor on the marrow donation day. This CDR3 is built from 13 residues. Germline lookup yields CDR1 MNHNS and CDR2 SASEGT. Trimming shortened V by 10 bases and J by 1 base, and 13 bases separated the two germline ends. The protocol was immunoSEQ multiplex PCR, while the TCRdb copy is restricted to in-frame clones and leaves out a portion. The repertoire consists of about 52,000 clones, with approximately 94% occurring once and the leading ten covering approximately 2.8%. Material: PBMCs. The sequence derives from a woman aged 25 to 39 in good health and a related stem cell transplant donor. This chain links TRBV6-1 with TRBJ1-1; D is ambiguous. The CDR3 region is CAITTLRNTEAFF. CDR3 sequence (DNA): TGTGCCATCACCACCTTGAGGAACACTGAAGCTTTCTTT.